Below, 21 T cell receptor beta chains from the same sample are listed, as sequenced in a study of cytomegalovirus exposure and HLA in healthy donors. Researchers ran the PCR with 60 Vbeta and 13 Jbeta primers. Some clones are missing from TCRdb's copy, which holds only in-frame ones; the method was immunoSEQ multiplex PCR. The data hold roughly 120,000 clones, with about four fifths observed a single time. The sequencing sample was made of PBMCs. Receptor source: a woman between 18 and 30 years old in good health and CMV-seronegative.

This chain uses TRBV4-3 with TRBJ1-6; D unclear. V was trimmed by 1 base and J by 7 bases, leaving 8 bases between them. Looked up from germline, CDR1 is LGHNA and CDR2 is YSLEER. The CDR3 runs 14 residues. This chain's CDR3 is CASSQVPGNSPLHF. CDR3 in DNA: TGCGCCAGCAGCCAAGTCCCGGGAAATTCACCCCTCCACTTT.

Details on this clone: The same CDR3 is also encoded by other DNA sequences in this sample. The chain is built from TRBV7-2 and TRBJ1-1; no clear D. This CDR3 comprises 14 residues. Trimming pared 7 bases from V and 1 base from J, leaving 13 bases between. CDR1 SGHTA and CDR2 FQGNSA come from the germline V gene. Here the CDR3 DNA reads TGTGCCAGCAACCTGAGGGAGGGGAACACTGAAGCTTTCTTT. Translation: CASNLREGNTEAFF.

J is TRBJ1-5 and V is TRBV4-2, with 8 bases that match TRBD1. Germline CDR1 reads LGHNA; CDR2 reads YNFKEQ. The CDR3 runs to 19 residues. V shed 0 bases and J 4 bases; nucleotides not matched to a gene: 14. For the CDR3, the DNA is TGTGCCAGCAGCCAAGATATGCGACAGGGGACAAGGAGGAATCAGCCCCAGCATTTT. This sequence encodes CASSQDMRQGTRRNQPQHF.

The chain couples TRBV7-2 to TRBJ1-4, with 8 bases fitting TRBD1. The CDR3 sequence is 15 residues long. Germline V gene data show CDR1 as SGHTA and CDR2 as FQGNSA. J lost 8 bases, V lost 5 bases, and 10 bases had no gene match. Here the CDR3 DNA reads TGTGCCAGCAGCCCCTGGACAGGGATAGGGGAAAAACTGTTTTTT. Translation gives CASSPWTGIGEKLFF.

V and J are TRBV2 and TRBJ2-4, with D unclear. CDR1 SNHLY and CDR2 FYNNEI come from the germline V gene. CDR3 length: 13 residues. V lost 1 base and J 6 bases, leaving 7 bases between the germline ends. The CDR3 spells CASSEVARNIQYF. The CDR3 DNA is TGTGCCAGCAGTGAAGTGGCCCGAAACATTCAGTACTTC.

The chain uses TRBV6-5 and TRBJ1-6; D gene uncertain. V shed 0 bases and J shed 0 bases, with 6 bases lying between them. Germline CDR1 and CDR2: MNHEY and SVGAGI. This CDR3 comprises 16 residues. The CDR3 is CASSYSSSSYNSPLHF. The DNA for the CDR3 is TGTGCCAGCAGTTACTCTTCCAGCTCCTATAATTCACCCCTCCACTTT.

This sequence joins TRBV7-2 and TRBJ2-5; D remains unclear. V was clipped by 1 base and J by 2 bases, with 11 bases between them. Per the germline V gene, CDR1 is SGHTA and CDR2 is FQGNSA. The CDR3 has 15 amino acids. In DNA, the CDR3 is TGTGCCAGCAGCTTAGTACTCACGGTTCAAGAGACCCAGTACTTC. Encoded protein: CASSLVLTVQETQYF.

V usage is TRBV19 and J usage is TRBJ1-5; 8 nucleotides line up with TRBD1. The CDR3 has 14 amino acids. Germline-derived CDR1 and CDR2 are LNHDA and SQIVND (reference sequence). V shed 5 bases, J shed 4 bases, and the junction held 4 bases outside the gene matches. CDR3 coding DNA: TGTGCCAGTAGTGTCCAGGGGGCAAATCAGCCCCAGCATTTT. Translation: CASSVQGANQPQHF.

The rearrangement uses TRBV30 and TRBJ1-2; 8 bases match TRBD1. The CDR3 extends over 17 amino acids. The ends lost 3 bases at V and 8 bases at J; junction bases unmatched: 20. Per germline, CDR1 GTSNPN and CDR2 SVGIG (reference sequence). The CDR3 loop reads CAWRYPLDRGTGAGYTF. In DNA form, the CDR3 reads TGTGCCTGGAGATACCCCCTCGACAGGGGAACGGGGGCGGGCTACACCTTC.

The J gene is TRBJ1-5, the V gene TRBV19; D unresolved. Germline-derived CDR1 and CDR2 are LNHDA and SQIVND (reference sequence). V was pared by 2 bases and J by 7 bases, with 15 bases between. The CDR3 is made up of 15 amino acids. The CDR3 loop is CASSIRPDTAQPQHF. Here the CDR3 DNA reads TGTGCCAGTAGTATAAGACCCGACACCGCGCAGCCCCAGCATTTT.

This chain uses TRBV29-1 with TRBJ2-5; 10 bases are a match to TRBD2. CDR3 size: 14 residues. Per the germline V gene, CDR1 is SQVTM and CDR2 is ANQGSEA. With V trimmed by 6 bases and J by 5 bases, 9 bases remained unmatched. CDR3 sequence reads: CSVALYSGRETQYF. The CDR3 DNA reads as TGCAGCGTAGCCTTGTATAGCGGGAGGGAGACCCAGTACTTC.

The chain has TRBV30 and TRBJ1-3; 9 positions agree with TRBD1. The CDR3 totals 15 residues. Looked up from germline, CDR1 is GTSNPN and CDR2 is SVGIG (reference sequence). V lost 3 bases, J lost 4 bases, and 7 bases stayed unmatched. The CDR3 DNA follows: TGTGCCTGGAGCATGGGACAGGGATCCGGAAACACCATATATTTT. Translated, it gives CAWSMGQGSGNTIYF.

The gene calls are TRBV5-4 and TRBJ2-1; TRBD2 agrees at 7 bases. This CDR3 has 14 amino acids. Looked up from germline, CDR1 is SGHNT and CDR2 is YYREEE (reference sequence). V was pared by 2 bases and J by 4 bases, with 3 bases of the junction left unmatched. The CDR3 bases are TGTGCCAGCAGCTTAACTAGCGCATACAATGAGCAGTTCTTC. Its protein is CASSLTSAYNEQFF.

The chain joins TRBV5-6 to TRBJ1-2; D is undetermined. Trimming stripped 0 bases from V and 8 bases from J, with 14 bases between. The CDR3 covers 14 residues. Germline V lookup: CDR1 SGHDT, CDR2 YYEEEE. As DNA, the CDR3 is TGTGCCAGCAGCTTGGAACCGGGAGGTCGGGGCTACACCTTC. Amino acid sequence: CASSLEPGGRGYTF.

The chain links TRBV27 to TRBJ1-1; 8 positions match TRBD1. Germline V gene lookup returns CDR1 MNHEY and CDR2 SMNVEV (reference sequence). Trimming at V came to 2 bases and at J to 6 bases, leaving 8 bases not matched to a gene. This CDR3 has 15 amino acids. CDR3 bases: TGTGCCAGCAGTTTAACTCAGGGGGCTAAGCCTGAAGCTTTCTTT. It specifies CASSLTQGAKPEAFF.

The rearrangement uses TRBV19 and TRBJ1-1, with TRBD1 matching 8 bases. J gave up 4 bases and V 6 bases, and 7 bases lay outside the gene matches. Looked up from germline, CDR1 is LNHDA and CDR2 is SQIVND (reference sequence). CDR3 length equals 14 residues. This CDR3 is CASRDRELGTEAFF. CDR3 DNA sequence: TGTGCCAGTAGGGACAGGGAGCTAGGCACTGAAGCTTTCTTT.

The V gene is TRBV10-1, the J gene TRBJ1-1, with D uncertain. Per germline, CDR1 WNHNN and CDR2 SYGVQD (reference sequence). The CDR3 extends over 13 amino acids. The ends were cut back, 3 bases at V and 4 bases at J, with 9 bases in the middle. This chain's CDR3 is CASSDDHSTEAFF. CDR3 nucleotide sequence: TGCGCCAGCAGTGATGATCACTCCACTGAAGCTTTCTTT.

Concerning this clone itself: At one of its ends the junction is not consistent with the germline gene, which may arise from a read error. This sequence joins TRBV4-1 and TRBJ2-6; D perhaps matches TRBD1 (5 bases). Germline CDR1 reads MGHRA; CDR2 reads YSYEKL. The CDR3 has 17 amino acids. The CDR3 here is CASSQDRATSGANGLTF. For the CDR3, the DNA is TGCGCCAGCAGCCAAGACAGGGCGACCTCTGGGGCCAACGGCCTGACTTTC.

This chain links TRBV18 with TRBJ1-1; TRBD1 is a possible D gene (6 bases). This CDR3 is 15 amino acids long. CDR1 is KGHSH and CDR2 is LQKENI in the germline V gene. V was trimmed by 4 bases and J by 1 base, leaving 13 bases between them. The CDR3 spells CASSRSDRPNTEAFF. CDR3 sequence (DNA): TGTGCCAGCTCACGAAGTGACAGGCCGAACACTGAAGCTTTCTTT.

The DNA of the CDR3 is TGTGCCAGCAGCACAGTGGACTATCAGTTCTTC. Protein product: CASSTVDYQFF. The chain carries TRBV2 and TRBJ2-1; TRBD2 is a possible D gene (6 bases). Trimming took off 6 bases at V and 13 bases at J, with 13 bases between the two ends. The length of the CDR3 is 11 residues. CDR1 and CDR2 (germline): SNHLY, FYNNEI.

The chain employs TRBV2 and TRBJ2-5, with 8 nucleotides matching TRBD1. CDR1 and CDR2 (germline): SNHLY, FYNNEI. There are 14 residues in the CDR3. Trimming removed 6 bases from V and 2 bases from J; junction bases left unmatched: 5. The CDR3 DNA sequence: TGTGCCAGCAGAAACAGGGGGAATCAAGAGACCCAGTACTTC. Translated, it gives CASRNRGNQETQYF.